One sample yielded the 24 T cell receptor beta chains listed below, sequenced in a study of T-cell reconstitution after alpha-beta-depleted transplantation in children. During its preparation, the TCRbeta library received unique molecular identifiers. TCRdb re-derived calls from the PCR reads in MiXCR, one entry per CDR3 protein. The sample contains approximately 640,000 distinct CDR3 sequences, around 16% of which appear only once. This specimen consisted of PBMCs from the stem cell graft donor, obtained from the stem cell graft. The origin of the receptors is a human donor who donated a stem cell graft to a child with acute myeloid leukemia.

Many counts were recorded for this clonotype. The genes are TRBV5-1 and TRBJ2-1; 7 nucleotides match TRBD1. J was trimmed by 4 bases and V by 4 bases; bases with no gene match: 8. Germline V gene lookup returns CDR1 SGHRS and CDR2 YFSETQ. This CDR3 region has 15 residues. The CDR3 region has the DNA TGCGCCAGCAGCCAACTAGGGACAGCATACAATGAGCAGTTCTTC. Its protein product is CASSQLGTAYNEQFF.

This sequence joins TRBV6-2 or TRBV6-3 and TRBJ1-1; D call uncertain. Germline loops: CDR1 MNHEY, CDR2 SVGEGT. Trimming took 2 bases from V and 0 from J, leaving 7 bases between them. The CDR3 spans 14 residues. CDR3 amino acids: CASSYKTMNTEAFF. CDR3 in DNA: TGTGCCAGCAGTTACAAGACTATGAACACTGAAGCTTTCTTT.

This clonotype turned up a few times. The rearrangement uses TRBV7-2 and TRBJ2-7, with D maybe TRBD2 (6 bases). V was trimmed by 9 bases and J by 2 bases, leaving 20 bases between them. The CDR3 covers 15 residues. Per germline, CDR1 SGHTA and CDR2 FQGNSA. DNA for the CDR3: TGTGCCAGTAACGGGGGATCCGGGCCTGCCTACGAGCAGTACTTC. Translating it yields CASNGGSGPAYEQYF.

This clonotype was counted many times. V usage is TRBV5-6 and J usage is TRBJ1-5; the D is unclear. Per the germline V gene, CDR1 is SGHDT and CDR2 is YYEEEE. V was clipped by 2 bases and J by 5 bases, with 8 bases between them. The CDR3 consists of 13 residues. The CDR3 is CASSFGRDQPQHF. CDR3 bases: TGTGCCAGCAGCTTTGGTCGAGATCAGCCCCAGCATTTT.

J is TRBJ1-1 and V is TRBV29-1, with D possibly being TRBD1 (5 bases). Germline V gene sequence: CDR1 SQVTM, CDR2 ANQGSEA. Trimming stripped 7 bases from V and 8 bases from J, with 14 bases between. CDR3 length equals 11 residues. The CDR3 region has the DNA TGCAGCGCCCCGGGGGGGTCAGAAGCTTTCTTT. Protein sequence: CSAPGGSEAFF.

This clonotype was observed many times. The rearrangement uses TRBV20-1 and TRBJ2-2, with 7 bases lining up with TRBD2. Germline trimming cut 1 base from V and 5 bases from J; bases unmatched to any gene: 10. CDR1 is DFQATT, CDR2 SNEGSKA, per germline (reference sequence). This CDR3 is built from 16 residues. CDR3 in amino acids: CSARVGGPGLTGELFF. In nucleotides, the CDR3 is TGCAGTGCTAGAGTTGGGGGACCGGGACTAACCGGGGAGCTGTTTTTT.

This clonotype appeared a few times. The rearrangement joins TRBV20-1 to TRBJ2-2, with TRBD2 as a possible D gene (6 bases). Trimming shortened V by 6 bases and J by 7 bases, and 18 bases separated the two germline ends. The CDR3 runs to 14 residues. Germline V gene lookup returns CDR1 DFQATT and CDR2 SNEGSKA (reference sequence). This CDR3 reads CSAQSKLAIGELFF. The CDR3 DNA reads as TGCAGTGCGCAATCAAAACTAGCTATCGGGGAGCTGTTTTTT.

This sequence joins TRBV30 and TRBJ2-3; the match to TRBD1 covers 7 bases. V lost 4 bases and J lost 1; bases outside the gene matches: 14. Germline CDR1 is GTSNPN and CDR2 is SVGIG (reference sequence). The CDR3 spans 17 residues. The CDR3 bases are TGTGCCTGGACCCATGACGCGACAGGGATTGGCACAGATACGCAGTATTTT. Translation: CAWTHDATGIGTDTQYF.

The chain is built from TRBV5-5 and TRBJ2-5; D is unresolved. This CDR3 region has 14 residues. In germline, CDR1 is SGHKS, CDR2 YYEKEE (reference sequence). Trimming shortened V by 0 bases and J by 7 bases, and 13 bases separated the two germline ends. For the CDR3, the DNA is TGTGCCAGCAGCTTGGGACATTCCGGTTCGACCCAGTACTTC. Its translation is CASSLGHSGSTQYF.

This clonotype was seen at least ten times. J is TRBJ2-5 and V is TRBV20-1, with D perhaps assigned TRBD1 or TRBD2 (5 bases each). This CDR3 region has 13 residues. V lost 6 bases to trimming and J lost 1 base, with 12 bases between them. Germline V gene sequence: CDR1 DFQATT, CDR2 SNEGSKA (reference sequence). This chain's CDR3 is CSAIDGGQETQYF. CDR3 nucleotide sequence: TGCAGTGCCATAGATGGGGGCCAAGAGACCCAGTACTTC.

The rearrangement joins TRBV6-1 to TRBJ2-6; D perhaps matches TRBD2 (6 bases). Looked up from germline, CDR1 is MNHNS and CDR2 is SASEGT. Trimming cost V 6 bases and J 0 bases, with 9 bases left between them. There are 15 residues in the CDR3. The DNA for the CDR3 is TGTGCCAGCAGAGACGGGGGCTCTGGGGCCAACGTCCTGACTTTC. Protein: CASRDGGSGANVLTF.

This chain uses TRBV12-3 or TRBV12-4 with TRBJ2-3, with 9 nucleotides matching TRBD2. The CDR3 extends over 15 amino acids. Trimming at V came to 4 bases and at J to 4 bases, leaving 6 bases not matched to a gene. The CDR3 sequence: CASSSVSGGPDTQYF. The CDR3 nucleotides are TGTGCCAGCAGTTCTGTTAGCGGGGGCCCAGATACGCAGTATTTT.

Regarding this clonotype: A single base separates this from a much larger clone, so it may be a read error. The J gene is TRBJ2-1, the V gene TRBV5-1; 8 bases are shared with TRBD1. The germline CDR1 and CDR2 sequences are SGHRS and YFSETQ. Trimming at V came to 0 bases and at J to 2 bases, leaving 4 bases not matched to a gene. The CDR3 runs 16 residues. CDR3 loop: CASSLAGTGPYNEQFF. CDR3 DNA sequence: TGCGCCAGCAGCTTGGCCGGGACAGGCCCCTACAATGAGCAGTTCTTC.

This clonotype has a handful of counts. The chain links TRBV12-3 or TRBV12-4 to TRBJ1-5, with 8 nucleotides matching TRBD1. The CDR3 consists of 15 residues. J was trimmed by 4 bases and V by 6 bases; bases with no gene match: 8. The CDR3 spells CASRWAGQGNQPQHF. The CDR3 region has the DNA TGTGCCAGCAGGTGGGCCGGACAGGGAAATCAGCCCCAGCATTTT.

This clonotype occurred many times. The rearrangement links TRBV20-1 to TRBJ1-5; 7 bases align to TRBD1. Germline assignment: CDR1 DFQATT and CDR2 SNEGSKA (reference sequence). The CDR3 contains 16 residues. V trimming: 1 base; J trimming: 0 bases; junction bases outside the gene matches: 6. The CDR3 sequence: CSARVGGQPSNQPQHF. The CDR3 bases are TGCAGTGCTAGAGTGGGGGGACAGCCTAGCAATCAGCCCCAGCATTTT.

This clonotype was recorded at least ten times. CDR3 loop: CATSRATGGSPLHF. The CDR3 DNA follows: TGTGCCACCAGCAGAGCAACAGGGGGTTCACCCCTCCACTTT. The chain uses TRBV15 and TRBJ1-6, with 8 bases fitting TRBD1. CDR1 and CDR2 (germline): LNHNV, YYDKDF (reference sequence). V was pared by 1 base and J by 9 bases, with 2 bases of the junction left unmatched. This CDR3 comprises 14 residues.

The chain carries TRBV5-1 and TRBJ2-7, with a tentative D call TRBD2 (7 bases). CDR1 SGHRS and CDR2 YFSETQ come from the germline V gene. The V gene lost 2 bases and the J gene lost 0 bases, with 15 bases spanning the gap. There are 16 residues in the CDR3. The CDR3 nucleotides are TGCGCCAGCAGCTTTCGGGGGGCTCAGAGCTCCTACGAGCAGTACTTC. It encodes CASSFRGAQSSYEQYF. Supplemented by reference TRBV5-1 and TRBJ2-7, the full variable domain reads KAGVTQTPRYLIKTRGQQVTLSCSPISGHRSVSWYQQTPGQGLQFLFEYFSETQRNKGNFPGRFSGRQFSNSRSEMNVSTLELGDSALYLCASSFRGAQSSYEQYFGPGTRLTVT.

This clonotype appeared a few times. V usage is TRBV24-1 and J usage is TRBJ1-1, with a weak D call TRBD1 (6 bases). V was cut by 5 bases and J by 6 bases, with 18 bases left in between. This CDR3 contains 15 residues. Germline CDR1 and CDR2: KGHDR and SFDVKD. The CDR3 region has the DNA TGTGCCACCAGTGTGGGGACATCGGGATCGGCTGAAGCTTTCTTT. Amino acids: CATSVGTSGSAEAFF.

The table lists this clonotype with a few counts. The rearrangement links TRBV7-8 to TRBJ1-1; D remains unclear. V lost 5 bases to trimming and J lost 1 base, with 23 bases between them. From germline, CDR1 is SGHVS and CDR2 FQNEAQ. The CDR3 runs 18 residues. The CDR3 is CASSRLPGSSPENTEAFF. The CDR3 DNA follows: TGTGCCAGCAGCCGATTGCCCGGGAGCAGCCCAGAGAACACTGAAGCTTTCTTT. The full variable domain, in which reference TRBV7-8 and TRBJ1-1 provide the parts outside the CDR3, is GAGVSQSPRYKVAKRGQDVALRCDPISGHVSLFWYQQALGQGPEFLTYFQNEAQLDKSGLPSDRFFAERPEGSVSTLKIQRTQQEDSAVYLCASSRLPGSSPENTEAFFGQGTRLTVV.

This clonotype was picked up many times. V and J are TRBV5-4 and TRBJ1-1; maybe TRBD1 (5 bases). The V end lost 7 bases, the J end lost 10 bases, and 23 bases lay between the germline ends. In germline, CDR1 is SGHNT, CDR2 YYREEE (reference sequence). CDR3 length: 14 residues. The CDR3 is CASALSDRGDRAFF. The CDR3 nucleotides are TGTGCCAGCGCACTTTCCGATAGAGGGGATAGAGCTTTCTTT.

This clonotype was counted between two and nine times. CDR3 protein: CASSTAGTSGLYEQYF. The CDR3 DNA sequence: TGTGCCAGCAGCACCGCCGGGACTAGTGGACTCTACGAGCAGTACTTC. The chain links TRBV9 to TRBJ2-7, with 8 bases identical to TRBD2. Trimming at V came to 4 bases and at J to 3 bases, leaving 12 bases not matched to a gene. This CDR3 is built from 16 residues. Germline assignment: CDR1 SGDLS and CDR2 YYNGEE.

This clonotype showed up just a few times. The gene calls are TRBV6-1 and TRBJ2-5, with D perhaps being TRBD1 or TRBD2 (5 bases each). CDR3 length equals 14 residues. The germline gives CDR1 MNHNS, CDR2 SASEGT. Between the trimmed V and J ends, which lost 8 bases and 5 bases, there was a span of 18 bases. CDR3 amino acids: CASPLRAWGETQYF. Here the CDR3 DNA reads TGTGCCAGCCCCCTTCGAGCCTGGGGGGAGACCCAGTACTTC.

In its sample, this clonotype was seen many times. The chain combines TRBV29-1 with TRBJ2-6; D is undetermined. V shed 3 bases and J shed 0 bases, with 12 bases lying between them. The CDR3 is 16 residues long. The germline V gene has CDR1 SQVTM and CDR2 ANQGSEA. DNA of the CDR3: TGCAGCGTTGAGGCAGGAAAGGACTCTGGGGCCAACGTCCTGACTTTC. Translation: CSVEAGKDSGANVLTF.

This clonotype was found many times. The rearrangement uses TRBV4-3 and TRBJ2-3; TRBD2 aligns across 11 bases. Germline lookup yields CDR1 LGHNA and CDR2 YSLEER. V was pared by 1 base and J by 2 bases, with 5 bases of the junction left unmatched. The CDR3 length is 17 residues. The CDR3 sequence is CASSQVTSGGVTDTQYF. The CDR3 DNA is TGCGCCAGCAGCCAAGTAACTAGCGGGGGAGTCACAGATACGCAGTATTTT.